This T cell receptor beta chain was recorded in a study of blood T cell repertoires in COVID-19. Germline values: CDR1 SGHTA, CDR2 FQGNSA. V gave up 3 bases and J gave up 15 bases, with 15 bases separating them. This CDR3 spans 12 amino acids. Participants, roughly 18 to 100 years old, spanned more than 20 US areas. In this sample, this clone turned up once. Method: immunoSEQ multiplex PCR; TCRdb's copy keeps in-frame clones and lacks some. The sample carries approximately 260,000 clones, around 80% recorded once. The TCR was taken from a man younger than 45 with acute COVID-19. Sequenced: PBMCs or T cells enriched from blood (not recorded which). J is TRBJ2-1 and V is TRBV7-2; possible D gene TRBD1, 5 bases. The CDR3 region is CASSFLGQGMFF. CDR3 in DNA: TGTGCCAGCAGCTTCCTGGGCCAGGGTATGTTCTTC. The full variable domain, completed using reference TRBV7-2 and TRBJ2-1, is GAGVSQSPSNKVTEKGKDVELRCDPISGHTALYWYRQSLGQGLEFLIYFQGNSAPDKSGLPSDRFSAERTGGSVSTLTIQRTQQEDSAVYLCASSFLGQGMFFGPGTRLTVL.